What follows are 10 T cell receptor beta chains derived from one specimen sequenced in a study of blood T cells in healthy people across ages. Then a second PCR, running roughly 7 to 11 cycles, was carried out with a sample-barcoded 5' primer and a J-beta primer mix. TCRdb used MiXCR to reprocess the 5' RACE reads, holding one entry per CDR3 protein. The repertoire has 550,000 to 800,000 distinct CDR3 sequences, roughly 21% of them found once; the top ten carry roughly 3.6%. The sequenced sample was blood. The receptors were gathered from a man aged 70-80 years in good health.

Many counts were recorded for this clonotype. The chain uses TRBV5-6 and TRBJ1-4, with D unclear. Germline CDR1 and CDR2: SGHDT and YYEEEE. V shed 2 bases and J shed 8 bases, with 19 bases lying between them. This CDR3 is built from 16 residues. CDR3 in DNA: TGTGCCAGCAGCTTACGTCCTTCCGGGGTAAAAGAAAAACTGTTTTTT. The encoded protein is CASSLRPSGVKEKLFF. Complete variable domain (other parts from reference TRBV5-6 and TRBJ1-4): DAGVTQSPTHLIKTRGQQVTLRCSPKSGHDTVSWYQQALGQGPQFIFQYYEEEERQRGNFPDRFSGHQFPNYSSELNVNALLLGDSALYLCASSLRPSGVKEKLFFGSGTQLSVL.

The J gene is TRBJ2-5, the V gene TRBV20-1; perhaps TRBD2 as D (6 bases). This CDR3 has 13 amino acids. V was pared by 7 bases and J by 9 bases, with 21 bases between. Germline CDR1 and CDR2: DFQATT and SNEGSKA (reference sequence). The CDR3 loop reads CSVRTGPGEAQYF. The CDR3 DNA is TGCAGTGTCCGGACGGGTCCCGGGGAGGCCCAGTACTTC.

This clonotype was observed many times. The V gene is TRBV25-1, the J gene TRBJ2-3; D ambiguous. V was shortened by 0 bases and J by 3 bases, with 13 bases between the two germline ends. This CDR3 region has 16 residues. Germline V gene data show CDR1 as MGHDK and CDR2 as SYGVNS. CDR3 sequence (DNA): TGTGCCAGCAGTGAATATAAAGGTGGCGGAACAGATACGCAGTATTTT. Its translation: CASSEYKGGGTDTQYF.

The chain recombines TRBV4-3 with TRBJ1-6; D gene uncertain. The length of the CDR3 is 15 residues. V was cut by 0 bases and J by 7 bases, with 10 bases left in between. Germline V gives CDR1 LGHNA, CDR2 YSLEER. CDR3 protein: CASSQEGGPNSPLHF. For the CDR3, the DNA is TGCGCCAGCAGCCAAGAAGGAGGACCCAATTCACCCCTCCACTTT.

CDR3 bases: TGTGCCAGCAGCCAGGGGCCCAGGGAAGTGGCTTTCTTT. Encoded protein: CASSQGPREVAFF. The chain couples TRBV7-2 to TRBJ1-1, with TRBD1 as a possible D gene (6 bases). The V end was cut by 5 bases, the J end by 11 bases, with 18 bases between. This CDR3 contains 13 residues. Germline V gene data show CDR1 as SGHTA and CDR2 as FQGNSA.

This clonotype was detected a few times. This rearrangement joins TRBV5-1 to TRBJ2-5; TRBD2 matches at 9 bases. V lost 4 bases to trimming and J lost 5 bases; unmatched junction nucleotides: 9. CDR1 is SGHRS and CDR2 is YFSETQ in the germline V gene. CDR3 length: 15 amino acids. CDR3 protein: CASSRIAGVGETQYF. CDR3 bases: TGCGCCAGCAGCCGAATAGCGGGAGTAGGTGAGACCCAGTACTTC.

This clonotype occurred a few times. The chain is built from TRBV2 and TRBJ2-7; 9 nucleotides agree with TRBD1. This CDR3 is 15 amino acids long. With V trimmed by 4 bases and J by 9 bases, 13 bases remained unmatched. The V gene's germline CDR1 is SNHLY and CDR2 FYNNEI. The CDR3 sequence: CASSASGQGLDGQYF. CDR3 sequence (DNA): TGTGCCAGCAGTGCGTCGGGACAGGGTCTTGACGGGCAGTACTTC.

This clonotype has a handful of counts. J is TRBJ1-4 and V is TRBV20-1, with a tentative D call TRBD1 (5 bases). The CDR3 consists of 14 residues. Trimming left V 2 bases short and J 4 bases short, with 11 bases between. In germline, CDR1 is DFQATT, CDR2 SNEGSKA (reference sequence). The CDR3: CSARNRIGNEKLFF. CDR3 nucleotides: TGCAGTGCTAGAAACAGGATTGGTAATGAAAAACTGTTTTTT.

The V gene is TRBV5-1, the J gene TRBJ2-5; unclear D gene. CDR3 length: 14 residues. Germline CDR1 is SGHRS and CDR2 is YFSETQ. Trimming removed 4 bases from V and 1 base from J, with 11 bases in between. The CDR3 here is CASSPDGFQETQYF. DNA of the CDR3: TGCGCCAGCAGCCCGGATGGCTTCCAAGAGACCCAGTACTTC.

This clonotype was observed a handful of times. V is TRBV6-5 and J is TRBJ2-3, with D uncertain. V was clipped by 6 bases and J by 2 bases, with 15 bases between them. This CDR3 is built from 15 residues. The germline V gene encodes CDR1 MNHEY and CDR2 SVGAGI. CDR3 amino acids: CASSPGFQVTDTQYF. CDR3 in DNA: TGTGCCAGCAGCCCTGGATTTCAGGTCACAGATACGCAGTATTTT.